A selection of T cell receptor beta chains follows, all from one sample in a study of T cell responses to AZD1222 COVID-19 vaccine. TCRdb's copy holds only in-frame clones and misses some; the assay was immunoSEQ multiplex PCR. The sample lists 160,000 or so clones; around 86% were seen once. Sequenced material: peripheral blood, taken 28 days after the second AZD1222 dose. Source of these receptors: an adult who received the AZD1222 COVID-19 vaccine. Both conserved end residues are part of each CDR3. A D gene is named only where the DNA matches it firmly. Not all rows give a size; the values are once, few, many and, for expanded clones, a class.

>TRBV11-3|TRBJ2-1|many|TRBD2
TGTGCCAGCAGCAGACGAACCGGGACTAGCGGGATGGGTGAGCAGTTCTTC
CASSRRTGTSGMGEQFF
>TRBV5-6|TRBJ2-3|-|-
TGTGCCAGCGTATTGGGGGATACGCAGTATTTT
CASVLGDTQYF
>TRBV5-1|TRBJ2-2|-|TRBD2
TGCGCCAGCAGCTCCGGACTAGCGGGAGTTGGCGGGGAGCTGTTTTTT
CASSSGLAGVGGELFF
>TRBV7-2|TRBJ1-5|-|-
TGTGCCAGCAGCAGATCATTGGGGAGCAATCAGCCCCAGCATTTT
CASSRSLGSNQPQHF
>TRBV5-1|TRBJ2-1|-|TRBD2
TGCGCCAGCAGCTTGACTAGCGGGAGGAAGATGTTCCATGAGCAGTTCTTC
CASSLTSGRKMFHEQFF
>TRBV15|TRBJ2-5|-|-
TGTGCCACCAGCATCGGCCAAGAGACCCAGTACTTC
CATSIGQETQYF
>TRBV29-1|TRBJ2-7|-|TRBD1
TGCAGCGGGACAGGGGATCACTACGAGCAGTACTTC
CSGTGDHYEQYF
>TRBV7-3|TRBJ2-1|-|-
TGTGCCAGCAGCCCAGCTCAGAGCTCCTACAATGAGCAGTTCTTC
CASSPAQSSYNEQFF
>TRBV6-1|TRBJ2-7|-|-
TGTGCCAGCAGTACCCACGGAGAGGGGCGCGAGCAGTACTTC
CASSTHGEGREQYF
>TRBV7-8|TRBJ1-2|-|-
TGTGCCAGCAGCTTAGCCGGGTCGGGGGCGCATGGCTACACCTTC
CASSLAGSGAHGYTF
>TRBV12-5|TRBJ2-6|-|TRBD1
TGTGCTAGTGGTCCGGGACAGGGAACTGGGGCCAACGTCCTGACTTTC
CASGPGQGTGANVLTF
>TRBV30|TRBJ1-2|-|-
TGTGCCTGGCAATACAGGGCTAGTGACTATGGCTACACCTTC
CAWQYRASDYGYTF
>TRBV6-2/TRBV6-3|TRBJ2-3|-|TRBD2
TGTGCCAGCAGTTATCCCCTAGCGGGAGACTTTCTTAATACGCAGTATTTT
CASSYPLAGDFLNTQYF
>TRBV7-2|TRBJ2-1|-|-
TGTGCCAGCAGCTCCGGCTATACGAGCTCCTACAATGAGCAGTTCTTC
CASSSGYTSSYNEQFF
>TRBV11-3|TRBJ1-3|once|-
TGTGCCAGCAGCGTTAACTCATACTCTGGAAACACCATATATTTT
CASSVNSYSGNTIYF
>TRBV28|TRBJ1-4|-|-
TGTGCCAGCAGTTTAGGCGGGCAGGGCGAAAAACTGTTTTTT
CASSLGGQGEKLFF
>TRBV6-5|TRBJ1-5|-|TRBD1
TGTGCCAGCACCCAGGACAGGGCTCAGCCCCAGCATTTT
CASTQDRAQPQHF
>TRBV28|TRBJ2-7|-|-
TGTGCCAGCAGTTTATTCTCACTAGTCGGGAACGAGCAGTACTTC
CASSLFSLVGNEQYF
>TRBV19|TRBJ1-4|-|-
TGTGCCAGTAGTATTGGCGCAACTAATGAAAAACTGTTTTTT
CASSIGATNEKLFF
>TRBV4-1|TRBJ1-3|-|-
TGCGCCAGCAGCCCTAGTGGACGTAACTCTGGAAACACCATATATTTT
CASSPSGRNSGNTIYF
>TRBV19|TRBJ2-7|-|-
TGTGCCAGTAGTATCACTCTGACAAGCTACGAGCAGTACTTC
CASSITLTSYEQYF
>TRBV5-6|TRBJ1-2|-|TRBD1
TGTGCCAGCAGCTTGGTTCTAGCGCAGGGGGCGGTTGGCTACACCTTC
CASSLVLAQGAVGYTF
>TRBV4-2|TRBJ2-3|few|-
TGTGCCAGCAGCCAAGAAGGGAGCAGCGATACGCAGTATTTT
CASSQEGSSDTQYF
>TRBV2|TRBJ2-4|-|TRBD2
TGTGCCAGCTCCGAGGGAGGGCGATTAACCAAAAACATTCAGTACTTC
CASSEGGRLTKNIQYF
>TRBV2|TRBJ1-2|-|-
TGTGCCAGCAGTGAGGTGACCTGGGGAGCTAACTATGGCTACACCTTC
CASSEVTWGANYGYTF
>TRBV27|TRBJ1-5|-|-
TGTGCCAGCAGTTTGAGTTCCCGATATAGCAATCAGCCCCAGCATTTT
CASSLSSRYSNQPQHF
>TRBV9|TRBJ1-3|-|TRBD1
TGTGCCAGCAGCGTAGACGCAGGGGGTGGAAACACCATATATTTT
CASSVDAGGGNTIYF
>TRBV5-6|TRBJ1-1|-|-
TGTGCCAGCAGCTTCAGGGGTTGGAACACTGAAGCTTTCTTT
CASSFRGWNTEAFF
>TRBV19|TRBJ1-1|few|-
TGTGCCAGTAAGAACCCCCTGGGCACTGAAGCTTTCTTT
CASKNPLGTEAFF
>TRBV19|TRBJ1-1|many|-
TGTGCCAGTAGTAGATTGACGGGGTTAGGCACTGAAGCTTTCTTT
CASSRLTGLGTEAFF
>TRBV15|TRBJ2-1|-|TRBD1
TGTGCCACCAGCGAAGGACAGGGGTACAATGAGCAGTTCTTC
CATSEGQGYNEQFF
>TRBV5-1|TRBJ1-6|-|-
TGCGCCAGCAGATCGACAGCGGGATATAATTCACCCCTCCACTTT
CASRSTAGYNSPLHF
>TRBV7-2|TRBJ2-2|-|-
TGTGCCAGCAGACCTCAGGGCACCGGGGAGCTGTTTTTT
CASRPQGTGELFF
>TRBV6-6|TRBJ1-3|-|-
TGTGCCAGCAGCGGGGAAGGAAACACCATATATTTT
CASSGEGNTIYF
>TRBV19|TRBJ1-5|-|-
TGTGCCAGTAGTAGGCCAGCATCAGAGCCCCAGCATTTT
CASSRPASEPQHF
>TRBV24-1|TRBJ1-2|-|TRBD1
TGTGCCACCAGTGATACCGGGACAGGGGCCACCTATGGCTACACCTTC
CATSDTGTGATYGYTF
>TRBV7-2|TRBJ1-4|-|TRBD1
TGTGCCAGCAGCTTGGCAGGGGGGGCTGGTGAAAAACTGTTTTTT
CASSLAGGAGEKLFF
>TRBV29-1|TRBJ1-1|-|-
TGCAGCGTTGTTTTCGGGGCAGCGAACACTGAAGCTTTCTTT
CSVVFGAANTEAFF
>TRBV6-5|TRBJ2-5|-|-
TGTGCCAGCAGGACCCCGGGGGTAAAGACCCAGTACTTC
CASRTPGVKTQYF
>TRBV24-1|TRBJ2-2|few|TRBD2
TGTGCCACCAGTGATCGCCCGGGGGGCGGGGAGCTGTTTTTT
CATSDRPGGGELFF
>TRBV7-2|TRBJ1-3|-|-
TGTGCCAGCAGCTTGAGGGAGGGGGGCTCTGGAAACACCATATATTTT
CASSLREGGSGNTIYF
>TRBV27|TRBJ2-7|-|-
TGTGCCAGCAGCCTCTTCCGGGACGGGTACTACGAGCAGTACTTC
CASSLFRDGYYEQYF
>TRBV28|TRBJ1-2|once|TRBD1
TGTGCCGCCGAGGGGACAGTCTATGGCTACACCTTC
CAAEGTVYGYTF
>TRBV6-6|TRBJ2-7|-|-
TGTGCCAGCAGTGAGTTCTACGAGCAGTACTTC
CASSEFYEQYF
>TRBV21-1|TRBJ2-5|-|-
TGTGCCAGCAGCAAAGAAAGCGGGACTGGGGAGGCCCAGTACTTC
CASSKESGTGEAQYF
>TRBV29-1|TRBJ2-2|few|-
TGCAGCGCCCAGAACACCGGGGAGCTGTTTTTT
CSAQNTGELFF
>TRBV9|TRBJ2-2|once|-
TGTGCCAGCAGCGTAGACCTAGTGGGGGAGCTGTTTTTT
CASSVDLVGELFF
>TRBV19|TRBJ2-1|-|TRBD2
TGTGCCAGTAGTATTCGAATAAGTAAAGTGACTAGCGGCAATGAGCAGTTCTTC
CASSIRISKVTSGNEQFF
>TRBV2|TRBJ2-1|-|-
TGTGCCAGCAGTTGGACTCGGGACAATGAGCAGTTCTTC
CASSWTRDNEQFF
>TRBV11-2|TRBJ1-1|-|TRBD1
TGTGCCAGCAGCCTGCTCGGAGGGGGCGGCACTGAAGCTTTCTTT
CASSLLGGGGTEAFF
>TRBV9|TRBJ1-1|-|-
TGTGCCAGCACCCGGGAGCCGAACACTGAAGCTTTCTTT
CASTREPNTEAFF
>TRBV6-5|TRBJ1-2|-|TRBD1
TGTGCCACGGCGATGACAGGGGGCGGTGGCTACACCTTC
CATAMTGGGGYTF
>TRBV5-1|TRBJ2-1|-|TRBD2
TGCGCCAGCAGCTTGGGCCTAGCGGGAGTCGGGGAGCAGTTCTTC
CASSLGLAGVGEQFF
>TRBV9|TRBJ1-6|few|TRBD1
TGTGCCAGCAGCCCGGGGACAGGGGCCTCACCCCTCCACTTT
CASSPGTGASPLHF
>TRBV5-5|TRBJ2-3|-|-
TGTGCCAGCAGCTTAACCGGAGGCTACACAGATACGCAGTATTTT
CASSLTGGYTDTQYF
>TRBV27|TRBJ1-6|-|TRBD1
TGTGCCAGCAGTTTAACACAGGGGGGTAATTCACCCCTCCACTTT
CASSLTQGGNSPLHF
>TRBV7-2|TRBJ2-7|-|-
TGTGCCAGCAGCTTAGACCGGACCCACGAGCAGTACTTC
CASSLDRTHEQYF
>TRBV30|TRBJ2-7|-|TRBD1
TGTGCCTGGAGTTCCGGGACAGCTTACGAGCAGTACTTC
CAWSSGTAYEQYF